This TCR beta chain was captured by sequencing in a study of identical twins. Study-wide results and caveats: Shared out-of-frame alpha sequences (those common to twins) showed excess low generation probability. Conclusions came from cross-sectional statistical analysis, not from following the same donors. Excess twin sharing in beta out-of-frame sequences was weaker.

Every donor was a healthy Caucasian. MiXCR was run by TCRdb on the 5' RACE reads, yielding one entry per CDR3 protein. The sample records over 550,000 distinct CDR3 sequences, roughly 7.2% being singletons. This clonotype has a handful of counts. Its antigen is unidentified. The CDR3 runs 12 residues. V lost 1 base to trimming and J lost 7 bases, with 5 bases between them. Germline CDR1 SGHDN, CDR2 FVKESK. These data were also reused for a study on yellow fever vaccine responses in identical twins.

The specimen sequenced was PBMCs. The clonotype originates from a young woman in good health. This chain joins TRBV14 and TRBJ2-1; D unclear. The CDR3 loop is CASSQAPNEQFF. DNA of the CDR3: TGTGCCAGCAGCCAAGCGCCAAATGAGCAGTTCTTC.